The 20 T cell receptor beta chains given below trace back to one sample, sequenced in a study of T cell responses to AZD1222 COVID-19 vaccine. Profiling relied on immunoSEQ multiplex PCR, and the TCRdb table lists in-frame clones only, not all of them. The table records roughly 120,000 clones, 70% to 90% of them present only once. Specimen: peripheral blood, collected 28 days after the second AZD1222 dose. The receptors were gathered from an adult who received the AZD1222 COVID-19 vaccine.

The chain recombines TRBV7-8 with TRBJ1-1; the D gene is possibly TRBD1 (5 bases). The CDR3 contains 13 residues. The germline gives CDR1 SGHVS, CDR2 FQNEAQ. V was cut by 5 bases and J by 4 bases, with 11 bases left in between. CDR3 region: CASSQTALTEAFF. The CDR3 DNA sequence: TGTGCCAGCAGCCAGACAGCCCTCACTGAAGCTTTCTTT.

J is TRBJ2-2 and V is TRBV6-1; no firm D call. The CDR3 consists of 15 residues. Germline-derived CDR1 and CDR2 are MNHNS and SASEGT. The ends were cut back, 3 bases at V and 4 bases at J, with 12 bases in the middle. In DNA, the CDR3 is TGTGCCAGCAGTGAGCCGGTAGTGGGCACCGGGGAGCTGTTTTTT. Its translation is CASSEPVVGTGELFF.

The gene calls are TRBV7-9 and TRBJ1-3; 7 bases line up with TRBD1. Germline V gene data show CDR1 as SEHNR and CDR2 as FQNEAQ (reference sequence). V lost 5 bases to trimming and J lost 16 bases; unmatched junction nucleotides: 14. The CDR3 covers 13 residues. This CDR3 is CASSVPGQPAPYF. The CDR3 DNA reads as TGTGCCAGCAGCGTACCGGGACAGCCAGCTCCCTATTTT. Filled out from reference TRBV7-9 and TRBJ1-3, the complete variable domain reads DTGVSQNPRHKITKRGQNVTFRCDPISEHNRLYWYRQTLGQGPEFLTYFQNEAQLEKSRLLSDRFSAERPKGSFSTLEIQRTEQGDSAMYLCASSVPGQPAPYFGEGSWLTVV.

This chain uses TRBV5-6 with TRBJ1-1; D call uncertain. From germline, CDR1 is SGHDT and CDR2 YYEEEE. With 4 bases removed from V and 1 base from J, the gap between germline ends came to 14 bases. CDR3 length: 15 residues. The CDR3 coding sequence is TGTGCCAGCAGCCCCTCCCCGGGCCGGAACACTGAAGCTTTCTTT. Protein product: CASSPSPGRNTEAFF.

The V and J genes are TRBV29-1 and TRBJ2-2; 8 nucleotides agree with TRBD1. From germline, CDR1 is SQVTM and CDR2 ANQGSEA. This CDR3 comprises 17 residues. With 4 bases clipped from V and 1 base from J, the junction kept 11 bases outside the gene matches. The CDR3 loop is CSVGPPLGQGNTGELFF. The DNA of the CDR3 is TGCAGCGTTGGACCTCCCCTAGGACAGGGGAACACCGGGGAGCTGTTTTTT.

This sequence joins TRBV12-3 or TRBV12-4 and TRBJ2-5; maybe TRBD2 (5 bases). This CDR3 spans 13 amino acids. The V gene lost 7 bases and the J gene lost 2 bases, with 11 bases spanning the gap. The CDR3 sequence is CASTPGYQETQYF. The CDR3 nucleotides are TGTGCCAGCACCCCGGGGTATCAAGAGACCCAGTACTTC.

The V call is TRBV13, the J call TRBJ2-1, with 13 bases identical to TRBD2. Germline values: CDR1 PRHDT, CDR2 FYEKMQ (reference sequence). Germline trimming cut 4 bases from V and 4 bases from J; bases unmatched to any gene: 13. This CDR3 contains 19 residues. CDR3 protein: CASSSRRKLAGGPYNEQFF. The CDR3 nucleotides are TGTGCCAGCAGCTCCCGACGTAAACTAGCGGGGGGGCCGTACAATGAGCAGTTCTTC.

The chain uses TRBV4-1 and TRBJ2-7; possible D gene TRBD2, 6 bases. Trimming left V 0 bases short and J 6 bases short, with 12 bases between. The CDR3 is 14 amino acids. The V gene's germline CDR1 is MGHRA and CDR2 YSYEKL. The DNA for the CDR3 is TGCGCCAGCAGCCAAGATGGGGGGTCCGGCGAGCAGTACTTC. Protein sequence: CASSQDGGSGEQYF.

The chain has TRBV19 and TRBJ1-5, with D uncertain. The V gene's germline CDR1 is LNHDA and CDR2 SQIVND (reference sequence). V gave up 7 bases and J gave up 6 bases, with 13 bases separating them. The CDR3 has 13 residues. In nucleotides, the CDR3 is TGTGCCAGTAACTGGCGGGGAGGTCAGCCCCAGCATTTT. Residues: CASNWRGGQPQHF.

The chain employs TRBV7-2 and TRBJ1-4; D not resolved. The V and J ends lost 0 bases and 3 bases respectively, with 5 bases between them. The CDR3 is 14 amino acids. In germline, CDR1 is SGHTA, CDR2 FQGNSA. The CDR3 loop reads CASSLAGSNEKLFF. DNA for the CDR3: TGTGCCAGCAGCTTAGCAGGGTCTAATGAAAAACTGTTTTTT.

V and J are TRBV6-6 and TRBJ2-7, with 8 bases lining up with TRBD1. Germline-derived CDR1 and CDR2 are MNHNY and SVGAGI (reference sequence). CDR3 size: 15 residues. Trimming removed 4 bases from V and 0 bases from J; junction bases left unmatched: 5. CDR3 sequence (DNA): TGTGCCAGCAGTTTCGCGGGACAGGTCTCCTACGAGCAGTACTTC. It is translated as CASSFAGQVSYEQYF.

The chain links TRBV5-1 to TRBJ2-3; D unresolved. Looked up from germline, CDR1 is SGHRS and CDR2 is YFSETQ. The V end was cut by 4 bases, the J end by 6 bases, with 18 bases between. CDR3 length: 15 residues. The CDR3: CASSPLLVQPDTQYF. The DNA of the CDR3 is TGCGCCAGCAGCCCCCTCCTAGTGCAGCCTGATACGCAGTATTTT.

The chain is built from TRBV7-9 and TRBJ1-1, with D perhaps TRBD1 (5 bases). The CDR3 is made up of 14 amino acids. Germline loops: CDR1 SEHNR, CDR2 FQNEAQ (reference sequence). Trimming removed 1 base at V and 9 bases at J, with 15 bases between. CDR3: CASSLVKGTAKAFF. The CDR3 nucleotides are TGTGCCAGCAGCTTAGTAAAAGGGACTGCCAAAGCTTTCTTT.

This chain links TRBV24-1 with TRBJ2-7; 11 bases align to TRBD2. This CDR3 has 16 amino acids. Germline V gene sequence: CDR1 KGHDR, CDR2 SFDVKD. V shed 4 bases, J shed 5 bases, and the junction held 9 bases outside the gene matches. CDR3 nucleotides: TGTGCCACCAGTGACGCCCGACTAGCGGGGTTCGACGAGCAGTACTTC. This translates into CATSDARLAGFDEQYF.

This clone was seen more than once but under ten times. The rearrangement links TRBV7-2 to TRBJ1-4; unclear D gene. The CDR3 length is 12 residues. Per the germline V gene, CDR1 is SGHTA and CDR2 is FQGNSA. Between the trimmed V and J ends, which lost 5 bases and 10 bases, there was a span of 11 bases. The CDR3 here is CASSPTVGKLFF. DNA for the CDR3: TGTGCCAGCAGCCCCACGGTTGGAAAACTGTTTTTT.

V is TRBV21-1 and J is TRBJ1-5. TRBV21-1 is noted as a pseudogene. CDR3 length: 15 residues. In DNA, the CDR3 is TGTGCCAGCAGCAAAGTGTGCAGGGGAGGCCAGCCCCAGCATTTT. It yields the protein CASSKVCRGGQPQHF.

V usage is TRBV19 and J usage is TRBJ1-2; 7 nucleotides agree with TRBD1. In germline, CDR1 is LNHDA, CDR2 SQIVND (reference sequence). J was trimmed by 2 bases and V by 7 bases; bases with no gene match: 10. The CDR3 loop spans 15 amino acids. The CDR3 reads CASTPVNRGNYGYTF. The CDR3, as DNA: TGTGCCAGTACCCCGGTGAACAGGGGCAACTATGGCTACACCTTC. The whole variable domain, remainder taken from reference TRBV19 and TRBJ1-2, is DGGITQSPKYLFRKEGQNVTLSCEQNLNHDAMYWYRQDPGQGLRLIYYSQIVNDFQKGDIAEGYSVSREKKESFPLTVTSAQKNPTAFYLCASTPVNRGNYGYTFGSGTRLTVV.

The chain has TRBV7-3 and TRBJ2-1; D is undetermined. From germline, CDR1 is SGHTA and CDR2 FQGTGA. V lost 1 base to trimming and J lost 7 bases, with 8 bases between them. The CDR3 extends over 13 amino acids. This chain's CDR3 is CASSLIGPNEQFF. CDR3 bases: TGTGCCAGCAGCTTAATTGGCCCTAATGAGCAGTTCTTC.

The chain links TRBV24-1 to TRBJ2-7; weak D call: TRBD1 (5 bases). The length of the CDR3 is 13 residues. CDR1 is KGHDR and CDR2 is SFDVKD in the germline V gene. V was clipped by 2 bases and J by 5 bases, with 9 bases between them. DNA for the CDR3: TGTGCCACCAGTGATTCGGACACCCACGAGCAGTACTTC. Its translation is CATSDSDTHEQYF.

The rearrangement joins TRBV4-1 to TRBJ2-7, with 8 bases that match TRBD2. Germline loops: CDR1 MGHRA, CDR2 YSYEKL. The CDR3 totals 15 residues. Unmatched junction bases numbered 2, after V lost 0 bases and J lost 1 base. The DNA for the CDR3 is TGCGCCAGCAGCCAAGATCTAGCGGGTTCCTACGAGCAGTACTTC. Its protein is CASSQDLAGSYEQYF.